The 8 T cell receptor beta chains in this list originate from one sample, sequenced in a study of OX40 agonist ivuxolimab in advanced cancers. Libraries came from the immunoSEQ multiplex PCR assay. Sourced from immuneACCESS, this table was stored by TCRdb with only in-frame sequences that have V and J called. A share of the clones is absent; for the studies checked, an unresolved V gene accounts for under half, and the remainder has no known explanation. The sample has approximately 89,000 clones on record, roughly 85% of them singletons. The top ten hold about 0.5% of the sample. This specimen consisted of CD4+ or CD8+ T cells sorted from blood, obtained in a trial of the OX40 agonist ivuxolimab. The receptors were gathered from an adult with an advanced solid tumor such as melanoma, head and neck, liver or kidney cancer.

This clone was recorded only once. The CDR3 DNA reads as TGTGCCAGCAGTTGGGACAGGGGAGCCAAAAACATTCAGTACTTC. Encoded protein: CASSWDRGAKNIQYF. This sequence joins TRBV28 and TRBJ2-4, with 10 positions matching TRBD1. CDR1 is MDHEN and CDR2 is SYDVKM in the germline V gene. This CDR3 comprises 15 residues. Trimming at V came to 4 bases and at J to 0 bases, leaving 0 bases not matched to a gene.

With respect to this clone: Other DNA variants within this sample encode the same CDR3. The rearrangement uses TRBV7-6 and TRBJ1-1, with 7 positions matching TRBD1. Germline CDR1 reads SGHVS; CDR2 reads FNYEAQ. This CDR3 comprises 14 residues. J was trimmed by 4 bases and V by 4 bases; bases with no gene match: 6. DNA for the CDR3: TGTGCCAGCAGCTCGAGACAGGGTGGCACTGAAGCTTTCTTT. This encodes CASSSRQGGTEAFF.

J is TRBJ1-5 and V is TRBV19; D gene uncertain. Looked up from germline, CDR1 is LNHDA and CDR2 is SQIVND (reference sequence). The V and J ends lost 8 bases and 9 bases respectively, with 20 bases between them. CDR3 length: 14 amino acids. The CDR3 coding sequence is TGTGCCAGTTCTGGTCTCCGGACTCCTGGGCCCCAGCATTTT. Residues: CASSGLRTPGPQHF.

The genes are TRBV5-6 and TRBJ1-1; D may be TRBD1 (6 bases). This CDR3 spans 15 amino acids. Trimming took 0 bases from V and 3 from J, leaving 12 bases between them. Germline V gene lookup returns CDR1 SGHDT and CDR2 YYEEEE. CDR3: CASSLVARGHTEAFF. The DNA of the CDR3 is TGTGCCAGCAGCTTGGTCGCCAGGGGACACACTGAAGCTTTCTTT.

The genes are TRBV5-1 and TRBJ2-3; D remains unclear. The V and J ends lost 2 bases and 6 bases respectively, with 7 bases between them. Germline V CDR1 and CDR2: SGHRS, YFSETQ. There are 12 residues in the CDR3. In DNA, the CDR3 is TGCGCCAGCAGCTTAGAAGGGGATACGCAGTATTTT. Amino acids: CASSLEGDTQYF.

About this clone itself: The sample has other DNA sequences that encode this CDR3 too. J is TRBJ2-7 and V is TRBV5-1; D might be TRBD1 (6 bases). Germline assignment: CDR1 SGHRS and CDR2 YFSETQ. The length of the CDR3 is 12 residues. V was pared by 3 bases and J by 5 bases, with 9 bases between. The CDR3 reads CASSSPGDEQYF. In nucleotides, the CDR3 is TGCGCCAGCAGCTCACCAGGGGACGAGCAGTACTTC.

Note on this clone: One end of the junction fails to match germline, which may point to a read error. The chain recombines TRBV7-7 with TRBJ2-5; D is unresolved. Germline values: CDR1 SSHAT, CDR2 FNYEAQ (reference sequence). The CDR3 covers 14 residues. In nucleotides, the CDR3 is TGTGCTAGCAGCCCGCGGCCGGGCCAAGAGACCCAGTACTTC. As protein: CASSPRPGQETQYF.

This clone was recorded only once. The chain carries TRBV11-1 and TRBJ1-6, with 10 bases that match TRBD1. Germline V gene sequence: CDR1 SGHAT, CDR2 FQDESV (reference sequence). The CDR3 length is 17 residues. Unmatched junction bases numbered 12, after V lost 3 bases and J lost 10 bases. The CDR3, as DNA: TGTGCCAGCAGCTTCACCCAGGCCGGGACAGGGGTGTCACCCCTCCACTTT. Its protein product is CASSFTQAGTGVSPLHF.